The T cell receptor (beta chain) under discussion was sequenced for a study of T-cell reconstitution after alpha-beta-depleted transplantation in children. Preparing the TCRbeta library involved the use of unique molecular identifiers. TCRdb itself ran the PCR reads through MiXCR, one entry per CDR3 protein. The sample gives about half a million distinct CDR3 sequences, roughly an eighth of which show up once; around 5.8% is in the top ten. The specimen comprised PBMCs from the stem cell graft donor, sampled from the stem cell graft. This receptor was identified in a human donor who donated a stem cell graft to a child with combined immunodeficiency.

CDR3 DNA: TGTGCCAGCAGTGAATACCAGATAGGAAAGGACAGGGGGTTGACTGAAGCTTTCTTT. Protein: CASSEYQIGKDRGLTEAFF. The J gene is TRBJ1-1, the V gene TRBV25-1, with 10 bases aligning to TRBD1. The V gene's germline CDR1 is MGHDK and CDR2 SYGVNS. This CDR3 region has 19 residues. V was clipped by 0 bases and J by 5 bases; unmatched bases: 15.